The 19 T cell receptor beta chains listed next were all sequenced from one sample in a study of CD4 T cells in relation to SARS-CoV-2 and coronaviruses. Some clones are missing from TCRdb's copy, which holds only in-frame ones; the method was immunoSEQ multiplex PCR. Among tens of thousands of clones listed, roughly 88% were seen once. Sequenced material: memory CD4+ T cells from PBMCs. These TCRs come from an adult with COVID-19.

This rearrangement joins TRBV10-3 to TRBJ2-7, with 10 bases aligning to TRBD2. The CDR3 length is 15 residues. The V and J ends lost 2 bases and 3 bases, in that order; junction bases with no gene match: 4. The germline V gene has CDR1 ENHRY and CDR2 SYGVKD. The DNA for the CDR3 is TGTGCCATCAGTGAGGAGCTAGCGGGAGACTACGAGCAGTACTTC. It codes for CAISEELAGDYEQYF.

V is TRBV2 and J is TRBJ2-7, with 7 bases lining up with TRBD2. Trimming removed 7 bases from V and 9 bases from J; junction bases left unmatched: 12. The V gene's germline CDR1 is SNHLY and CDR2 FYNNEI. The length of the CDR3 is 13 residues. CDR3: CASNRREGQGQYF. For the CDR3, the DNA is TGTGCCAGCAACCGGAGGGAGGGGCAAGGGCAGTACTTC.

The rearrangement links TRBV5-4 to TRBJ2-3; no clear D gene. The CDR3 is made up of 14 amino acids. Trimming stripped 4 bases from V and 5 bases from J, with 14 bases between. Per germline, CDR1 SGHNT and CDR2 YYREEE (reference sequence). The CDR3 nucleotides read TGTGCCAGCAGCCCTCCTCGCAGTATAGATACGCAGTATTTT. Protein sequence: CASSPPRSIDTQYF.

This clone showed up just once. The chain carries TRBV6-1 and TRBJ1-5; D is unresolved. The V gene's germline CDR1 is MNHNS and CDR2 SASEGT. V was cut by 1 base and J by 4 bases, with 20 bases left in between. The CDR3 consists of 18 residues. This chain's CDR3 is CASSEVIGGSAGNQPQHF. The CDR3 DNA reads as TGTGCCAGCAGTGAAGTGATTGGAGGGTCGGCGGGGAATCAGCCCCAGCATTTT.

The CDR3 loop is CASSARSGRTVGGELFF. The DNA of the CDR3 is TGTGCCAGCAGTGCCCGTTCGGGGCGAACAGTGGGCGGGGAGCTGTTTTTT. J is TRBJ2-2 and V is TRBV6-1, with D perhaps given as TRBD1 or TRBD2 (5 bases each). The CDR3 loop spans 17 amino acids. CDR1 MNHNS and CDR2 SASEGT come from the germline V gene. V lost 4 bases to trimming and J lost 7 bases, with 22 bases between them.

The chain uses TRBV28 and TRBJ2-5; D may match TRBD1 or TRBD2 (5 bases each). The CDR3 runs to 16 residues. In germline, CDR1 is MDHEN, CDR2 SYDVKM. V was trimmed by 5 bases and J by 4 bases, leaving 20 bases between them. The CDR3 here is CASSPWDLQTGETQYF. The CDR3 DNA is TGTGCCAGCAGTCCATGGGACCTCCAAACAGGAGAGACCCAGTACTTC.

This chain joins TRBV11-3 and TRBJ2-2; D is undetermined. The length of the CDR3 is 13 residues. Deletions cut 0 bases from V and 8 bases from J, with 7 bases between. In germline, CDR1 is SGHNT, CDR2 YENEEA. The CDR3 sequence is CASSLDWRGELFF. Here the CDR3 DNA reads TGTGCCAGCAGCTTAGATTGGCGGGGGGAGCTGTTTTTT.

CDR3 region: CASSFYRGSDEQFF. For the CDR3, the DNA is TGCGCCAGCAGCTTTTACAGGGGTAGCGATGAGCAGTTCTTC. The V call is TRBV5-1, the J call TRBJ2-1; 7 nucleotides match TRBD1. The V and J ends lost 2 bases and 8 bases, in that order; junction bases with no gene match: 7. CDR1 SGHRS and CDR2 YFSETQ come from the germline V gene. This CDR3 comprises 14 residues.

This chain uses TRBV30 with TRBJ2-7; D remains unclear. Trimming removed 3 bases from V and 3 bases from J, with 18 bases in between. The germline V gene encodes CDR1 GTSNPN and CDR2 SVGIG (reference sequence). The CDR3 runs to 15 residues. The CDR3 coding sequence is TGTGCCTGGAGCCCCGTCGGGCATAAGAGCTACGAGCAGTACTTC. It encodes CAWSPVGHKSYEQYF.

This chain links TRBV5-1 with TRBJ2-3, with 9 bases aligning to TRBD2. V gave up 0 bases and J gave up 1 base; unmatched junction bases: 3. The CDR3 has 16 amino acids. Germline CDR1 reads SGHRS; CDR2 reads YFSETQ. The CDR3 DNA follows: TGCGCCAGCAGCTTGGCCCCTAGCGGGGGCACAGATACGCAGTATTTT. This encodes CASSLAPSGGTDTQYF.

As DNA, the CDR3 is TGTGCCAGCAGCCCGAGTACGGGAGTTGGAGAGACCCAGTACTTC. Its translation: CASSPSTGVGETQYF. V and J are TRBV11-2 and TRBJ2-5, with a tentative D call TRBD2 (6 bases). This CDR3 is built from 15 residues. CDR1 is SGHAT, CDR2 FQNNGV, per germline. Trimming cost V 5 bases and J 4 bases, with 17 bases left between them. The whole variable domain, remainder taken from reference TRBV11-2 and TRBJ2-5, is EAGVAQSPRYKIIEKRQSVAFWCNPISGHATLYWYQQILGQGPKLLIQFQNNGVVDDSQLPKDRFSAERLKGVDSTLKIQPAKLEDSAVYLCASSPSTGVGETQYFGPGTRLLVL.

This chain uses TRBV6-1 with TRBJ2-1; TRBD1 aligns across 11 bases. J was trimmed by 6 bases and V by 2 bases; bases with no gene match: 6. The CDR3 is made up of 16 amino acids. Germline CDR1 reads MNHNS; CDR2 reads SASEGT. The CDR3 nucleotides are TGTGCCAGCAGTGAAAGAACCGGGACAGGGGGCAATGAGCAGTTCTTC. Its protein product is CASSERTGTGGNEQFF.

This chain joins TRBV7-9 and TRBJ2-1; the match to TRBD1 covers 8 bases. Germline trimming cut 2 bases from V and 4 bases from J; bases unmatched to any gene: 4. This CDR3 has 15 residues. In germline, CDR1 is SEHNR, CDR2 FQNEAQ (reference sequence). The CDR3 sequence is CASSLRTGRYNEQFF. The CDR3 DNA is TGTGCCAGCAGCTTAAGGACAGGGAGATACAATGAGCAGTTCTTC.

J is TRBJ2-1 and V is TRBV4-1, with 9 bases aligning to TRBD1. The germline V gene encodes CDR1 MGHRA and CDR2 YSYEKL. The CDR3 covers 16 residues. V was pared by 2 bases and J by 4 bases, with 6 bases of the junction left unmatched. The CDR3 reads CASSQRGQGKYNEQFF. In DNA, the CDR3 is TGCGCCAGCAGCCAACGCGGACAGGGGAAGTACAATGAGCAGTTCTTC.

The V and J genes are TRBV2 and TRBJ2-5, with a tentative D call TRBD1 (6 bases). Germline loops: CDR1 SNHLY, CDR2 FYNNEI. This CDR3 contains 14 residues. Trimming stripped 7 bases from V and 5 bases from J, with 17 bases between. CDR3 protein: CASNIQGPRETQYF. In DNA form, the CDR3 reads TGTGCCAGCAACATACAGGGCCCTCGGGAGACCCAGTACTTC. The full variable domain, in which reference TRBV2 and TRBJ2-5 provide the parts outside the CDR3, is EPEVTQTPSHQVTQMGQEVILRCVPISNHLYFYWYRQILGQKVEFLVSFYNNEISEKSEIFDDQFSVERPDGSNFTLKIRSTKLEDSAMYFCASNIQGPRETQYFGPGTRLLVL.

V gene TRBV6-5 combines with J gene TRBJ2-7; 12 bases are a match to TRBD2. The CDR3 spans 14 residues. The germline CDR1 and CDR2 sequences are MNHEY and SVGAGI. The junction had 0 bases not matched to a gene; V was cut back by 4 bases and J by 2 bases. The CDR3 reads CASSSSGRAYEQYF. Written as DNA, the CDR3 is TGTGCCAGCAGTTCTAGCGGGAGGGCCTACGAGCAGTACTTC.

The rearrangement links TRBV19 to TRBJ2-5; 9 nucleotides agree with TRBD1. The length of the CDR3 is 20 residues. V gave up 1 base and J gave up 2 bases; unmatched junction bases: 17. The germline CDR1 and CDR2 sequences are LNHDA and SQIVND (reference sequence). Here the CDR3 reads CASSIGQGDFLAEKQETQYF. The CDR3 DNA is TGTGCCAGTAGTATAGGACAGGGGGACTTCCTAGCGGAGAAACAAGAGACCCAGTACTTC.

This chain joins TRBV3-1 (or the pseudogene TRBV3-2) and TRBJ2-3; TRBD2 matches 13 bases. Germline V CDR1 and CDR2: LGHDT, YNNKEL (reference sequence). V trimming: 4 bases; J trimming: 5 bases; junction bases outside the gene matches: 0. The CDR3 extends over 14 amino acids. CDR3 nucleotide sequence: TGTGCCAGCAGCCGGACTAGCGGGAGAGATACGCAGTATTTT. Amino acid sequence: CASSRTSGRDTQYF.

The chain has TRBV30 and TRBJ2-6, with D maybe TRBD1 (6 bases). Germline V lookup: CDR1 GTSNPN, CDR2 SVGIG (reference sequence). The V and J ends lost 0 bases and 2 bases respectively, with 11 bases between them. The CDR3 has 16 amino acids. CDR3 in amino acids: CAWSVPRGAGANVLTF. The CDR3 DNA sequence: TGTGCCTGGAGTGTACCCAGGGGCGCTGGGGCCAACGTCCTGACTTTC.